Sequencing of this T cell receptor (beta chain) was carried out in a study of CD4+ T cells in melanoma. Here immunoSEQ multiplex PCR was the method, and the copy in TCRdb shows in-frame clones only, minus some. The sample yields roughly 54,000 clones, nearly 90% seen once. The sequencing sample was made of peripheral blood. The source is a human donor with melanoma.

The CDR3 loop is CASSQTAGYGYTF. The CDR3 bases are TGCGCCAGCAGCCAGACGGCAGGGTATGGCTACACCTTC. This chain links TRBV5-1 with TRBJ1-2; D might be TRBD1 (5 bases). V shed 4 bases and J shed 5 bases, with 12 bases lying between them. This CDR3 spans 13 amino acids. In germline, CDR1 is SGHRS, CDR2 YFSETQ.